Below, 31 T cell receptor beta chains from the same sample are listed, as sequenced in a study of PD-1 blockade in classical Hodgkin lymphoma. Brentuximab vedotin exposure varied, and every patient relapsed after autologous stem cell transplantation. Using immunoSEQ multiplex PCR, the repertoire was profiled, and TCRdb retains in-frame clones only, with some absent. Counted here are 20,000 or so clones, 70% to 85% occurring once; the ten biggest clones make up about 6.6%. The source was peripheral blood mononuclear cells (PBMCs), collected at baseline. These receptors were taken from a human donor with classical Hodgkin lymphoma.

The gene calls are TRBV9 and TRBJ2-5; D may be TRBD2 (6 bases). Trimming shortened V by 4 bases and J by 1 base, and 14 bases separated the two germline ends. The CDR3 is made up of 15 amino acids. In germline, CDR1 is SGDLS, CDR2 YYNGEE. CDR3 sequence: CASSTEGLVQETQYF. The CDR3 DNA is TGTGCCAGCAGCACCGAGGGACTCGTCCAAGAGACCCAGTACTTC.

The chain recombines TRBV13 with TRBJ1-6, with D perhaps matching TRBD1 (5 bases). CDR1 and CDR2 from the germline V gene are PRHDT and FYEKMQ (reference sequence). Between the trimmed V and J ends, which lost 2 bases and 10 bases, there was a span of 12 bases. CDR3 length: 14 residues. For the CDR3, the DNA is TGTGCCAGCAGCTTACTGAAGGGGCGGTCACCCCTCCACTTT. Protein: CASSLLKGRSPLHF.

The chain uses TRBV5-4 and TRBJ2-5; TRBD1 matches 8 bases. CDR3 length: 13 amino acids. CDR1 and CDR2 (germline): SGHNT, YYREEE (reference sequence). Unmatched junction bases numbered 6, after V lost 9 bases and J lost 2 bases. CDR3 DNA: TGTGCCATTACCTGGGACAGGCAAGAGACCCAGTACTTC. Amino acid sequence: CAITWDRQETQYF.

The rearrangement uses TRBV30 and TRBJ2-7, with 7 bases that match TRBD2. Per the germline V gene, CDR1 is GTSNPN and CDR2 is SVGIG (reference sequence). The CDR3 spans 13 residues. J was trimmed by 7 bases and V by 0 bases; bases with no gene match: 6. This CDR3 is CAWSVSGAEEQYF. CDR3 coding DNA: TGTGCCTGGAGTGTAAGCGGGGCGGAGGAGCAGTACTTC.

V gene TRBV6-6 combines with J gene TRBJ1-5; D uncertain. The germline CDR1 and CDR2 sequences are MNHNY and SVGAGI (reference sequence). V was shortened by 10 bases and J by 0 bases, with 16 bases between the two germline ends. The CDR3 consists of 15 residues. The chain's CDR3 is CATSKTRSSNQPQHF. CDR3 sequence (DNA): TGTGCCACGTCAAAGACAAGATCTAGCAATCAGCCCCAGCATTTT.

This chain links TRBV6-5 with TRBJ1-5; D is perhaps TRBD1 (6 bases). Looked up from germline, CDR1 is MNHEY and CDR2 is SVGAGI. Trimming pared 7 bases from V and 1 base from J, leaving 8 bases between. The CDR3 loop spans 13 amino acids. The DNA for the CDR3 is TGTGCCAGCACCAGGGGAAGCAATCAGCCCCAGCATTTT. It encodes CASTRGSNQPQHF.

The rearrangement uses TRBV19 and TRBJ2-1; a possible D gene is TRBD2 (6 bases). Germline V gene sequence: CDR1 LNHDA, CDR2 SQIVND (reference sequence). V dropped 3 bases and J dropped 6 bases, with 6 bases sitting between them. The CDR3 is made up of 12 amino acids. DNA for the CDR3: TGTGCCAGTAGTATGGGGGGCAATGAGCAGTTCTTC. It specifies CASSMGGNEQFF.

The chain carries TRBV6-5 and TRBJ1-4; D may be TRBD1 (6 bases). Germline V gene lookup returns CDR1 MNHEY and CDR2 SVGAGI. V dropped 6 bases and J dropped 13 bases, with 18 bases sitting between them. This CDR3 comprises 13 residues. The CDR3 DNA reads TGTGCCAGCAGCCGAGATCTGGGGGGCGTACTGTTTTTT. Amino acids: CASSRDLGGVLFF.

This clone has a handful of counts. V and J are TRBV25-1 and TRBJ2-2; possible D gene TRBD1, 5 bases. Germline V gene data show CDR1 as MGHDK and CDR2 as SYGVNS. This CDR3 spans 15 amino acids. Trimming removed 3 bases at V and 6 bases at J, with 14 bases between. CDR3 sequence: CASSDSGRASGELFF. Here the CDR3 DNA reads TGTGCCAGCAGTGATTCCGGCAGGGCTTCCGGGGAGCTGTTTTTT.

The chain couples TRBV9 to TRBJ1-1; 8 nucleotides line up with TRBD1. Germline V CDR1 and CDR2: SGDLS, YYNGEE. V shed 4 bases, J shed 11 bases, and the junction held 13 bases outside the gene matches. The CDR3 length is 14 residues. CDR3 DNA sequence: TGTGCCAGCAGCCCCCGGACAGGGTGGCTCGGGGCTTTCTTT. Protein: CASSPRTGWLGAFF.

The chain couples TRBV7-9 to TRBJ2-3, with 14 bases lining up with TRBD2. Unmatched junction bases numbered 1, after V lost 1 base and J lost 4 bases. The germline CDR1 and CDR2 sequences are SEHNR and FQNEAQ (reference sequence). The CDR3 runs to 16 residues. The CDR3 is CASSLGGLAGADTQYF. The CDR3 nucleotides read TGTGCCAGCAGCTTAGGGGGACTAGCGGGGGCAGATACGCAGTATTTT.

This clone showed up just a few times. The CDR3 DNA is TGTGCCAGCAGCGCGGACAGGGGGCCTTACGAGCAGTACTTC. This encodes CASSADRGPYEQYF. The chain combines TRBV7-8 with TRBJ2-7; 11 bases map to TRBD1. The ends lost 5 bases at V and 4 bases at J; junction bases unmatched: 4. Germline values: CDR1 SGHVS, CDR2 FQNEAQ. CDR3 size: 14 residues.

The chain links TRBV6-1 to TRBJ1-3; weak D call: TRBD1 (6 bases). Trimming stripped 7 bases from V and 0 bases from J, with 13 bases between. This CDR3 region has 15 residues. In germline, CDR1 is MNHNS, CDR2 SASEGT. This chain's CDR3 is CASTRTGSSGNTIYF. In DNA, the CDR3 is TGTGCCAGCACCAGAACAGGGAGCTCTGGAAACACCATATATTTT.

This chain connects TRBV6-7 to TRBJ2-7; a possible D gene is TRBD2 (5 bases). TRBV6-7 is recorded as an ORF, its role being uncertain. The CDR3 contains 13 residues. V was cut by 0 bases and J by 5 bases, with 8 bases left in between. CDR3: CASSYSRGDEQYF. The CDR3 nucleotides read TGTGCCAGCAGTTACTCTCGGGGTGACGAGCAGTACTTC.

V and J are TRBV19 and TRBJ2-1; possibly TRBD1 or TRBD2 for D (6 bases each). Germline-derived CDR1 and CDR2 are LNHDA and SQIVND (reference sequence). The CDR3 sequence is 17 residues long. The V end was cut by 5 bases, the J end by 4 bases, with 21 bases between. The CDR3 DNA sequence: TGTGCCAGTAGTTGGGGGCCCGGAGGGAGGTTATACAATGAGCAGTTCTTC. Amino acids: CASSWGPGGRLYNEQFF.

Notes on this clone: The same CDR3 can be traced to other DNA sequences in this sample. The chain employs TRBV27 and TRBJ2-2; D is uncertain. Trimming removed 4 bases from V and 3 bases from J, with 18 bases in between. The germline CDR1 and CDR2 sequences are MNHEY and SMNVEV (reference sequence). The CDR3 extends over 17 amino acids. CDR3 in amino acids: CASSSNPEVVHTGELFF. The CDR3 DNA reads TGTGCCAGCAGTTCTAACCCGGAAGTAGTGCACACCGGGGAGCTGTTTTTT.

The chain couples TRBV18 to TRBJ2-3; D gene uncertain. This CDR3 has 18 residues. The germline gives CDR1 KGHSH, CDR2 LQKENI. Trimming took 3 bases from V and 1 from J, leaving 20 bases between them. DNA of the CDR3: TGTGCCAGCTCACCTTTTCCCGGAGATCCTACCCGCACAGATACGCAGTATTTT. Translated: CASSPFPGDPTRTDTQYF. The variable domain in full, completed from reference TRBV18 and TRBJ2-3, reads NAGVMQNPRHLVRRRGQEARLRCSPMKGHSHVYWYRQLPEEGLKFMVYLQKENIIDESGMPKERFSAEFPKEGPSILRIQQVVRGDSAAYFCASSPFPGDPTRTDTQYFGPGTRLTVL.

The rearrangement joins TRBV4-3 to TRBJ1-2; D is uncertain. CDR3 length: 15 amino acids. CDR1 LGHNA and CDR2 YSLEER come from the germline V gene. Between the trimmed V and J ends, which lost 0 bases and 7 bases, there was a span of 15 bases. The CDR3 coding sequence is TGCGCCAGCAGCCAAGAGGACTCCTTCGGCCGTGGCTACACCTTC. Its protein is CASSQEDSFGRGYTF.

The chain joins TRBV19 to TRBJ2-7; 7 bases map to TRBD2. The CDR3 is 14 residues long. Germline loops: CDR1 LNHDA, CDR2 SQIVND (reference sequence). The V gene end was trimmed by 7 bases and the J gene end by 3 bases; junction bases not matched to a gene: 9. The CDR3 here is CASTPGGKVYEQYF. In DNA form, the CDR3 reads TGTGCCAGTACCCCCGGGGGGAAGGTCTACGAGCAGTACTTC.

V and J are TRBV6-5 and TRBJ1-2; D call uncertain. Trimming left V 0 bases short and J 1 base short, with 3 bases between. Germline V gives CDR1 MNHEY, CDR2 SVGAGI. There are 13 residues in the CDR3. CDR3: CASSYSINYGYTF. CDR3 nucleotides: TGTGCCAGCAGTTACTCGATTAACTATGGCTACACCTTC.

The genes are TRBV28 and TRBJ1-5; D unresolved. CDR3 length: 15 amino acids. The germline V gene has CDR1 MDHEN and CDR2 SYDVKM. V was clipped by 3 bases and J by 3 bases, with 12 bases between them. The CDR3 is CASSLPNTANQPQHF. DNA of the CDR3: TGTGCCAGCAGTTTGCCGAACACCGCCAATCAGCCCCAGCATTTT.

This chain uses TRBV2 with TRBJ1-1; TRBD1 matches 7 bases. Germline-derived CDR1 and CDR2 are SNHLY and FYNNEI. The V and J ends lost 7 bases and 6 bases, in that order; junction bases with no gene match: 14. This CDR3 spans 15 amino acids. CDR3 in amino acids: CASNSAGGSSAEAFF. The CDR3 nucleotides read TGTGCCAGCAATTCGGCAGGGGGTAGTTCGGCTGAAGCTTTCTTT.

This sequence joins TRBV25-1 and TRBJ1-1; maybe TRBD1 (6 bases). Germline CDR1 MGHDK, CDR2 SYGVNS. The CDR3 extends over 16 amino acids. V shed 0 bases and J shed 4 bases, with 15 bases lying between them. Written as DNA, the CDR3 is TGTGCCAGCAGTGAATACCCCGGGGGCAGGGGCACTGAAGCTTTCTTT. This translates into CASSEYPGGRGTEAFF.

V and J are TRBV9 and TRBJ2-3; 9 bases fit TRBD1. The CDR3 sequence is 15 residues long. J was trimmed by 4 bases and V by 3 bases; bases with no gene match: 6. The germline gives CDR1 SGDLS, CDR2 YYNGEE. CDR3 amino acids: CASSDRDRDADTQYF. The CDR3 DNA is TGTGCCAGCAGCGACCGGGACAGGGATGCAGATACGCAGTATTTT.

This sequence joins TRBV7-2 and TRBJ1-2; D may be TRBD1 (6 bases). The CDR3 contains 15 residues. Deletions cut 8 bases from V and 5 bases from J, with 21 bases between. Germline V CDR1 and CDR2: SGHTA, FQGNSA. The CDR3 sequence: CASEPGAISGYGYTF. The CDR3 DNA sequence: TGTGCCAGCGAGCCGGGGGCGATTTCTGGATATGGCTACACCTTC.

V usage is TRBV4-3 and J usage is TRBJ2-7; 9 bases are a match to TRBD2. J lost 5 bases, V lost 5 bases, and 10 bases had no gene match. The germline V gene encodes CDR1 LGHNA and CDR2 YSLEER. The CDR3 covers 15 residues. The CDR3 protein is CASSAMTSGLDEQYF. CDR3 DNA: TGCGCCAGCAGCGCTATGACTAGCGGACTCGACGAGCAGTACTTC.

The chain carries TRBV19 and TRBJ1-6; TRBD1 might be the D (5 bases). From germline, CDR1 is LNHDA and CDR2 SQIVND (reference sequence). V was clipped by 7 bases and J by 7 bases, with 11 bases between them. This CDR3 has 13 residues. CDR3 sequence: CASTGTGNSPLHF. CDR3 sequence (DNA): TGTGCCAGTACCGGGACGGGGAATTCACCCCTCCACTTT. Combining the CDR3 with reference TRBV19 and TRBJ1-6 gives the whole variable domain DGGITQSPKYLFRKEGQNVTLSCEQNLNHDAMYWYRQDPGQGLRLIYYSQIVNDFQKGDIAEGYSVSREKKESFPLTVTSAQKNPTAFYLCASTGTGNSPLHFGNGTRLTVT.

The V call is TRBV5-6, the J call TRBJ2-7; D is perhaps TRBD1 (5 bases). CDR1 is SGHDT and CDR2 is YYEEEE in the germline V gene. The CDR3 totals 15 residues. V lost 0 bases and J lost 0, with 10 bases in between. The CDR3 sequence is CASSLVPGLSYEQYF. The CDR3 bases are TGTGCCAGCAGCTTGGTTCCAGGGCTCTCCTACGAGCAGTACTTC.

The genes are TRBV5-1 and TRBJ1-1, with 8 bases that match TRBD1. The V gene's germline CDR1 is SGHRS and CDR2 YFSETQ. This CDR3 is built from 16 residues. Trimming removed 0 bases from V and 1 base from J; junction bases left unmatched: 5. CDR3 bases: TGCGCCAGCAGCTTGGGGACGACAGGGGCGAACACTGAAGCTTTCTTT. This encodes CASSLGTTGANTEAFF.

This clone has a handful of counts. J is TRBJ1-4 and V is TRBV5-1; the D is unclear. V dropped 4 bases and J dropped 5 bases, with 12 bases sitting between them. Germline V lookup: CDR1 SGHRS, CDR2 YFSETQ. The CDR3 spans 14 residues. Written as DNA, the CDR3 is TGCGCCAGCAGCGTAAGAAGCCAAAATGAAAAACTGTTTTTT. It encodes CASSVRSQNEKLFF.

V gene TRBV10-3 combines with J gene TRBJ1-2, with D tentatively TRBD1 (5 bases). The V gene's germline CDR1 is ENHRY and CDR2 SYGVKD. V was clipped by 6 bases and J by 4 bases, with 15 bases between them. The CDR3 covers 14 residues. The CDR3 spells CAIRDDSVLYGYTF. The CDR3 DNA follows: TGTGCCATCAGGGACGACAGTGTGCTCTATGGCTACACCTTC.